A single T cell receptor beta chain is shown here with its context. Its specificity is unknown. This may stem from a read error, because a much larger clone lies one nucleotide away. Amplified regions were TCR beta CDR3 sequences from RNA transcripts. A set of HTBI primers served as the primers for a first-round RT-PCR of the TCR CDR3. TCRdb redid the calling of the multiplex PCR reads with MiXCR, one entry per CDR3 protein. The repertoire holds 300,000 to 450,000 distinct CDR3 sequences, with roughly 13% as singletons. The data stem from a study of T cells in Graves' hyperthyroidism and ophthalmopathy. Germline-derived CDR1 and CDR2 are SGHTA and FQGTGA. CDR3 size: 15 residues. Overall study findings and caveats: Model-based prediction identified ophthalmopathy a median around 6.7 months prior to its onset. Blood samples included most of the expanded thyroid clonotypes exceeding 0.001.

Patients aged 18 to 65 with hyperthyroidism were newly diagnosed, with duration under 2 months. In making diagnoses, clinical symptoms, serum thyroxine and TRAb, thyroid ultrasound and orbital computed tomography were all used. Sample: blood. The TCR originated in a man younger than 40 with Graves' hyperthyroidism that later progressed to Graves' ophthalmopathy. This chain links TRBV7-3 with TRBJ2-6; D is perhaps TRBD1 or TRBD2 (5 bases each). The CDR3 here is CASSPTGSGANVQTF. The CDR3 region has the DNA TGTGCCAGCAGCCCGACGGGATCTGGGGCCAACGTCCAGACTTTC.